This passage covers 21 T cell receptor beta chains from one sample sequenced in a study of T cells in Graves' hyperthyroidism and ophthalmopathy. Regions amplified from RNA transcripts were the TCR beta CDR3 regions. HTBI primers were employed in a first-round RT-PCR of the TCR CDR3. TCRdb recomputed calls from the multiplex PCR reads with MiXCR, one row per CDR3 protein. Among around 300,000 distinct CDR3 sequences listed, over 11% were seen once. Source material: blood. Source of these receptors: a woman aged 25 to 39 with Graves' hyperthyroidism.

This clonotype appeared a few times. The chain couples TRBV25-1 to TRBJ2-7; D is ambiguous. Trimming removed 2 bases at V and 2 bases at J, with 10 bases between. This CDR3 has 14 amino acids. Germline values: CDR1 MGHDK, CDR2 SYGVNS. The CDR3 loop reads CASSEGPPTYEQYF. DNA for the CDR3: TGTGCCAGCAGTGAAGGGCCACCCACCTACGAGCAGTACTTC.

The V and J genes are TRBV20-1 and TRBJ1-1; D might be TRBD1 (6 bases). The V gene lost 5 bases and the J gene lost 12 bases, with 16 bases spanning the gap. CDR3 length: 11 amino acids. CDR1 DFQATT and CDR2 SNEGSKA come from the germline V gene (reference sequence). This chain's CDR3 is CSARGAPGTFF. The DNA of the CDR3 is TGCAGTGCTCGGGGGGCCCCCGGGACTTTCTTT.

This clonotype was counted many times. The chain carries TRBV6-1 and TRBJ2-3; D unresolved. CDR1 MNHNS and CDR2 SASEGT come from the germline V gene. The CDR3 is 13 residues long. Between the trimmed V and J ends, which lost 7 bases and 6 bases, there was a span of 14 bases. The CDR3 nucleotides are TGTGCCAGCACTATAACCCGGGTGGATACGCAGTATTTT. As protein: CASTITRVDTQYF.

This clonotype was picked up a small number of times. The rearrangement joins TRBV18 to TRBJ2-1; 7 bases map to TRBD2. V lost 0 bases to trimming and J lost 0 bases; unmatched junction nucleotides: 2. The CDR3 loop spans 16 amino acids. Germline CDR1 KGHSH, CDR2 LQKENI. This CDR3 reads CASSPPSSGSYNEQFF. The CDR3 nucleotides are TGTGCCAGCTCACCACCGTCTAGCGGCTCCTACAATGAGCAGTTCTTC.

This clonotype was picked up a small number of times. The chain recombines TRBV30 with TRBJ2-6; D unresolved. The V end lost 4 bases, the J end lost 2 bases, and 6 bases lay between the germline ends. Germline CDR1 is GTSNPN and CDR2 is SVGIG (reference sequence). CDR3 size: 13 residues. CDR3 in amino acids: CAWTGPGANVLTF. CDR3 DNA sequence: TGTGCCTGGACGGGCCCTGGGGCCAACGTCCTGACTTTC. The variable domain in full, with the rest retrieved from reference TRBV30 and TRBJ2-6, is SQTIHQWPATLVQPVGSPLSLECTVEGTSNPNLYWYRQAAGRGLQLLFYSVGIGQISSEVPQNLSASRPQDRQFILSSKKLLLSDSGFYLCAWTGPGANVLTFGAGSRLTVL.

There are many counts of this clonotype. In nucleotides, the CDR3 is TGTGCCAGCAGTGGAACAGGGGGCCCTAGCACAGATACGCAGTATTTT. Its translation: CASSGTGGPSTDTQYF. The chain links TRBV2 to TRBJ2-3, with 9 bases matching TRBD1. Trimming took 4 bases from V and 0 from J; bases not matched to a gene: 5. Germline-derived CDR1 and CDR2 are SNHLY and FYNNEI. The CDR3 spans 16 residues. The entire variable domain, with the rest obtained from reference TRBV2 and TRBJ2-3, is as follows: EPEVTQTPSHQVTQMGQEVILRCVPISNHLYFYWYRQILGQKVEFLVSFYNNEISEKSEIFDDQFSVERPDGSNFTLKIRSTKLEDSAMYFCASSGTGGPSTDTQYFGPGTRLTVL.

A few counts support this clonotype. This chain's CDR3 is CASSEGFPNTEAFF. CDR3 nucleotides: TGTGCCAGCAGTGAAGGGTTTCCGAACACTGAAGCTTTCTTT. V usage is TRBV2 and J usage is TRBJ1-1; D uncertain. Germline V lookup: CDR1 SNHLY, CDR2 FYNNEI. The V gene lost 1 base and the J gene lost 1 base, with 7 bases spanning the gap. This CDR3 contains 14 residues.

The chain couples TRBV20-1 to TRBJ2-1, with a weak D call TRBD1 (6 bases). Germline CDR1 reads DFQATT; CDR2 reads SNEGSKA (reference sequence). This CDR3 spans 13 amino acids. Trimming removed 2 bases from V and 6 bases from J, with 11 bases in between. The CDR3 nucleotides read TGCAGTGCTAGATGGGGGCCCGCCAATGAGCAGTTCTTC. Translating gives CSARWGPANEQFF.

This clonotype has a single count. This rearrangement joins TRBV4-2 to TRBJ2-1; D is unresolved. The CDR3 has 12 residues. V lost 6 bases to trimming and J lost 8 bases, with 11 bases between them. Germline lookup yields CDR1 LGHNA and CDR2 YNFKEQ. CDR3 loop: CASRRDSDEQFF. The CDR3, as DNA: TGTGCCAGCAGACGAGACTCCGATGAGCAGTTCTTC.

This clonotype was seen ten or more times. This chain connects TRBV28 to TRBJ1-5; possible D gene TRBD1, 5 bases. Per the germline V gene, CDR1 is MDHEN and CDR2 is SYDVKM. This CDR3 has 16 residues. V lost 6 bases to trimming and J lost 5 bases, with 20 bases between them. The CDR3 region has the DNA TGTGCCAGCAGCACCCGAGGGGTGAATGACGATCAGCCCCAGCATTTT. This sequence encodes CASSTRGVNDDQPQHF.

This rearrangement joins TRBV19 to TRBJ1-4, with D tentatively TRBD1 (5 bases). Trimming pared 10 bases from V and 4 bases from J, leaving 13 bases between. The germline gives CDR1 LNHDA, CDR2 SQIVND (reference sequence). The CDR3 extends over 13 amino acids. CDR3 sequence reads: CATSGGVNEKLFF. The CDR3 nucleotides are TGTGCCACTTCCGGAGGGGTTAATGAAAAACTGTTTTTT.

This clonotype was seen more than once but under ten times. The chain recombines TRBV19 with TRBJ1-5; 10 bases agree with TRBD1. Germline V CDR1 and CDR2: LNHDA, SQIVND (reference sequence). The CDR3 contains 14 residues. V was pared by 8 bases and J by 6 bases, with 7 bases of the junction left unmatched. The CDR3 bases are TGTGCCAGTGGGCCGGGACAGGGGCGTCAGCCCCAGCATTTT. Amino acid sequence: CASGPGQGRQPQHF.

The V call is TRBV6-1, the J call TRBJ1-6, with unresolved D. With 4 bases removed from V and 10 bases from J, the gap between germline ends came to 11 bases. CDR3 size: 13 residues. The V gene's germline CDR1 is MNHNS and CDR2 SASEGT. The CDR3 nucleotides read TGTGCCAGCAGTGTTCAGGACGAATCACCCCTCCACTTT. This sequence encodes CASSVQDESPLHF.

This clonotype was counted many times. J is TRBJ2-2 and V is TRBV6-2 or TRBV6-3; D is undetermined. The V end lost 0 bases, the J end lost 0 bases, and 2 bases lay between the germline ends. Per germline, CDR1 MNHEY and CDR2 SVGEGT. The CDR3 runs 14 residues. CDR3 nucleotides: TGTGCCAGCAGTTACTCACCGAACACCGGGGAGCTGTTTTTT. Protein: CASSYSPNTGELFF.

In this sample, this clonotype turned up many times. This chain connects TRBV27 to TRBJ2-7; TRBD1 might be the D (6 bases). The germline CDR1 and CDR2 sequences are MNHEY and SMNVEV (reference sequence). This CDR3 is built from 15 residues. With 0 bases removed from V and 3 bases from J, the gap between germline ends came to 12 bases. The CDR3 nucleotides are TGTGCCAGCAGTTTATCGCAGGGGATCAGCTACGAGCAGTACTTC. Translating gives CASSLSQGISYEQYF.

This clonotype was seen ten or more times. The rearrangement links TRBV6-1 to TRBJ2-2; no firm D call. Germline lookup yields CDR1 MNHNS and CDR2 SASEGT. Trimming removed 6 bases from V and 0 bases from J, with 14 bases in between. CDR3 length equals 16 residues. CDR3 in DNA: TGTGCCAGCAGAATATTGACGGATGCGAACACCGGGGAGCTGTTTTTT. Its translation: CASRILTDANTGELFF.

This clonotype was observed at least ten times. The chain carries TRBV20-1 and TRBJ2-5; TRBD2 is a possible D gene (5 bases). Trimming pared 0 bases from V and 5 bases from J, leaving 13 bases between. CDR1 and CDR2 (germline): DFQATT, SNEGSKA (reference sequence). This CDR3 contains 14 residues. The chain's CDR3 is CSARDLWGDETQYF. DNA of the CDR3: TGCAGTGCTAGAGATCTCTGGGGAGACGAGACCCAGTACTTC.

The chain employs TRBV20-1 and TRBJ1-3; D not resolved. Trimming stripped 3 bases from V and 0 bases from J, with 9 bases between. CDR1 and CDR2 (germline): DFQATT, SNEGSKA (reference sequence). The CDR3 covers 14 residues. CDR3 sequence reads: CSASSEDSGNTIYF. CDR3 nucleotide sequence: TGCAGTGCTAGTTCTGAAGACTCTGGAAACACCATATATTTT.

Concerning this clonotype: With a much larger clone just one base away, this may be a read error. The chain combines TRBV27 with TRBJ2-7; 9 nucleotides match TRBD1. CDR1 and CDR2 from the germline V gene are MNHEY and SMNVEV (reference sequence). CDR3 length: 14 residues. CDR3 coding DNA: TGTGCCAGCGGTTTATTGACAGGGGGTTACGAGCAGTACTTC. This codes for CASGLLTGGYEQYF.

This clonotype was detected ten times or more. In DNA, the CDR3 is TGTGCCAGCAGTTTTACAGGGGGGTATAACTATGGCTACACCTTC. This encodes CASSFTGGYNYGYTF. V is TRBV12-3 or TRBV12-4 and J is TRBJ1-2; 8 nucleotides line up with TRBD1. There are 15 residues in the CDR3. V shed 3 bases, J shed 1 base, and the junction held 4 bases outside the gene matches.

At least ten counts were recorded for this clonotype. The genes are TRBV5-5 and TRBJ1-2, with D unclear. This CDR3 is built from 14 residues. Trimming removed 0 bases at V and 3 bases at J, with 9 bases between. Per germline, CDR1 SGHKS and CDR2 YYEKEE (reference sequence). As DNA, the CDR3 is TGTGCCAGCAGCTTGGTACGAATGGACTATGGCTACACCTTC. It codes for CASSLVRMDYGYTF.